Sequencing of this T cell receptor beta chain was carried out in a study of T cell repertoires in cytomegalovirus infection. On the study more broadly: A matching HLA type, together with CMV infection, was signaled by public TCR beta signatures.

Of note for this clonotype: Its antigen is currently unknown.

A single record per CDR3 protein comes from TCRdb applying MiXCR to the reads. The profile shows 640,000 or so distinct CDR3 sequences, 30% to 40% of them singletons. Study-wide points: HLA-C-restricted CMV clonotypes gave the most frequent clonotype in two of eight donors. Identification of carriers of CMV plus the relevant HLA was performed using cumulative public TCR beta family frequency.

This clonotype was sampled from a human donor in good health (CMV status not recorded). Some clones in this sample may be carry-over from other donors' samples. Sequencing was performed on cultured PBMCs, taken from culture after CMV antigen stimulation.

This CDR3 is CASSENRGLDGYTF. The CDR3 DNA reads TGTGCCAGCAGTGAAAATAGAGGGTTAGATGGCTACACCTTC. The chain recombines TRBV6-1 with TRBJ1-2; the D is unclear. Trimming cost V 2 bases and J 6 bases, with 13 bases left between them. In germline, CDR1 is MNHNS, CDR2 SASEGT. There are 14 residues in the CDR3.